Below are 14 T cell receptor beta chains sequenced from a single sample in a study of T-cell memory formation after mild COVID-19. MiXCR, applied by TCRdb to the 5' RACE reads, yields one record per CDR3 protein. The sample records 200,000 to 300,000 distinct CDR3 sequences, 8.5% to 9.5% being singletons. The sample consisted of PBMCs or a T cell subset sorted from them (not recorded which). Receptor source: a man aged 18 to 30 who had mild COVID-19 (a few samples of this study predate the infection). Cell type and time point are not known.

This clonotype was found many times. The V call is TRBV4-2, the J call TRBJ2-3; 7 nucleotides agree with TRBD1. The J segment lost 4 bases and the V segment lost 0 bases, leaving 4 bases of the junction unmatched. The CDR3 spans 15 residues. CDR1 and CDR2 (germline): LGHNA, YNFKEQ. DNA for the CDR3: TGTGCCAGCAGCCAAGAGGGACAGAACCCAGATACGCAGTATTTT. This gives the protein CASSQEGQNPDTQYF.

This clonotype has just a few counts. This sequence joins TRBV5-1 and TRBJ1-1, with 7 bases aligning to TRBD1. With V trimmed by 2 bases and J by 6 bases, 7 bases remained unmatched. From germline, CDR1 is SGHRS and CDR2 YFSETQ. The CDR3 contains 14 residues. The CDR3 loop reads CASSFDRAGAEAFF. DNA for the CDR3: TGCGCCAGCAGCTTCGACAGGGCGGGAGCTGAAGCTTTCTTT. The full variable domain, with the rest looked up from reference TRBV5-1 and TRBJ1-1, is KAGVTQTPRYLIKTRGQQVTLSCSPISGHRSVSWYQQTPGQGLQFLFEYFSETQRNKGNFPGRFSGRQFSNSRSEMNVSTLELGDSALYLCASSFDRAGAEAFFGQGTRLTVV.

This clonotype has a handful of counts. This chain connects TRBV6-5 to TRBJ2-3, with D perhaps matching TRBD2 (6 bases). With 7 bases removed from V and 3 bases from J, the gap between germline ends came to 11 bases. The germline V gene encodes CDR1 MNHEY and CDR2 SVGAGI. CDR3 length: 13 amino acids. Here the CDR3 reads CASKWGRTDTQYF. CDR3 DNA sequence: TGTGCCAGCAAGTGGGGGAGGACAGATACGCAGTATTTT.

This clonotype was detected a few times. The chain has TRBV7-2 and TRBJ1-5; 9 nucleotides agree with TRBD1. The CDR3 is made up of 15 amino acids. Germline CDR1 reads SGHTA; CDR2 reads FQGNSA. V lost 5 bases to trimming and J lost 2 bases; unmatched junction nucleotides: 4. As DNA, the CDR3 is TGTGCCAGCAGCGTCACAGGGGGCGGCAATCAGCCCCAGCATTTT. Its protein is CASSVTGGGNQPQHF. The entire variable domain, with the rest obtained from reference TRBV7-2 and TRBJ1-5, is as follows: GAGVSQSPSNKVTEKGKDVELRCDPISGHTALYWYRQSLGQGLEFLIYFQGNSAPDKSGLPSDRFSAERTGGSVSTLTIQRTQQEDSAVYLCASSVTGGGNQPQHFGDGTRLSIL.

The table lists this clonotype with a few counts. For the CDR3, the DNA is TGTGCCAGCAGCCCGAGGGGACAGGGAACAGATACGCAGTATTTT. It specifies CASSPRGQGTDTQYF. The chain recombines TRBV7-9 with TRBJ2-3; 9 nucleotides match TRBD1. The CDR3 covers 15 residues. CDR1 and CDR2 from the germline V gene are SEHNR and FQNEAQ (reference sequence). The V segment lost 5 bases and the J segment 3 bases; nucleotides outside the gene matches: 6.

At least ten counts were recorded for this clonotype. The rearrangement uses TRBV6-5 and TRBJ1-4, with D tentatively TRBD1 (5 bases). Germline V gives CDR1 MNHEY, CDR2 SVGAGI. The CDR3 has 15 amino acids. V lost 2 bases and J 10 bases, leaving 17 bases between the germline ends. CDR3 in DNA: TGTGCCAGCAGTTACCGGGACCAGGGAGGTCGAAAACTGTTTTTT. As protein: CASSYRDQGGRKLFF.

This clonotype was seen more than once but under ten times. The chain links TRBV5-1 to TRBJ1-2; D is unclear. Trimming stripped 3 bases from V and 7 bases from J, with 16 bases between. Per germline, CDR1 SGHRS and CDR2 YFSETQ. The CDR3 contains 14 residues. The CDR3 sequence: CASSWSGSTRGYTF. In DNA, the CDR3 is TGCGCCAGCAGCTGGTCCGGGTCCACTCGTGGCTACACCTTC.

This clonotype turned up a few times. V is TRBV20-1 and J is TRBJ2-1; D may be TRBD2 (5 bases). The CDR3 covers 12 residues. V dropped 4 bases and J dropped 12 bases, with 16 bases sitting between them. Germline assignment: CDR1 DFQATT and CDR2 SNEGSKA (reference sequence). The CDR3 reads CSATQRIGAQFF. DNA for the CDR3: TGCAGTGCTACTCAGCGGATAGGTGCGCAGTTCTTC.

In its sample, this clonotype was seen many times. At one end the junction does not follow the germline gene, possibly because of a read error. This chain links TRBV5-1 with TRBJ2-2; no clear D gene. Germline CDR1 and CDR2: SGHRS and YFSETQ. The CDR3 length is 14 residues. The CDR3 nucleotides read TGTGCCAGCAGCTTGGCCGCGAACACCGGGGAGCTGTTTTTT. Protein product: CASSLAANTGELFF.

This clonotype was counted between two and nine times. The rearrangement links TRBV20-1 to TRBJ1-1, with D hard to call. V lost 3 bases and J 7 bases, leaving 15 bases between the germline ends. The CDR3 contains 13 residues. Germline V gene sequence: CDR1 DFQATT, CDR2 SNEGSKA (reference sequence). The CDR3 spells CSASTDTRIEAFF. CDR3 bases: TGCAGTGCTAGTACAGACACACGCATTGAAGCTTTCTTT.

The chain carries TRBV29-1 and TRBJ1-2; D remains ambiguous. V dropped 3 bases and J dropped 0 bases, with 11 bases sitting between them. CDR3 length: 14 amino acids. The germline gives CDR1 SQVTM, CDR2 ANQGSEA. This CDR3 reads CSVDLARSNYGYTF. The CDR3, as DNA: TGCAGCGTTGACCTTGCCAGGTCTAACTATGGCTACACCTTC.

As concerns this clonotype: This may come from a read error, since a much larger clone is one base off. This sequence joins TRBV5-4 and TRBJ2-1; D may be TRBD2 (7 bases). Germline V CDR1 and CDR2: SGHNT, YYREEE (reference sequence). The CDR3 is 14 residues long. Trimming took 4 bases from V and 10 from J, leaving 18 bases between them. The CDR3 loop reads CASSNPGGQKEQFF. CDR3 DNA: TGTGCCAGCAGCAACCCGGGGGGCCAGAAGGAGCAGTTCTTC.

This clonotype was observed at least ten times. V usage is TRBV6-2 or TRBV6-3 and J usage is TRBJ2-3; D is unclear. There are 15 residues in the CDR3. Deletions cut 7 bases from V and 2 bases from J, with 16 bases between. Germline CDR1 is MNHEY and CDR2 is SVGEGT. The CDR3 nucleotides are TGTGCCAGCACCATCAGCAGGTCACCCACAGATACGCAGTATTTT. Translation: CASTISRSPTDTQYF.

Ten or more counts support this clonotype. This chain joins TRBV27 and TRBJ2-3; 10 bases are shared with TRBD2. Losses at the gene ends were 2 bases for V and 6 bases for J; bases not matched to a gene: 8. Germline assignment: CDR1 MNHEY and CDR2 SMNVEV (reference sequence). The CDR3 spans 16 residues. DNA for the CDR3: TGTGCCAGCAGTTTAGACCCAGCGGGGGGGCCCGATACGCAGTATTTT. Its protein product is CASSLDPAGGPDTQYF.